This T cell receptor beta chain was captured in a study of T-cell reconstitution after alpha-beta-depleted transplantation in children. Germline V lookup: CDR1 MDHEN, CDR2 SYDVKM. The CDR3 is 16 amino acids. Trimming cost V 5 bases and J 1 base, with 17 bases left between them. Unique molecular identifiers were used in preparing the TCRbeta library. TCRdb independently ran MiXCR on the PCR reads; one entry per CDR3 protein. Of about 400,000 distinct CDR3 sequences in the sample, roughly 20% are singletons; the top ten hold 3.8%. This clonotype turned up a few times. The specimen was PBMCs from the stem cell graft donor, collected from the stem cell graft. This clonotype originated in a human donor who donated a stem cell graft to a child with acute myeloid leukemia. This chain connects TRBV28 to TRBJ2-5; either TRBD1 or TRBD2 may fit D (5 bases each). DNA for the CDR3: TGTGCCAGCAGTGGTACACCGGGACCGATCCAAGAGACCCAGTACTTC. It translates to CASSGTPGPIQETQYF.